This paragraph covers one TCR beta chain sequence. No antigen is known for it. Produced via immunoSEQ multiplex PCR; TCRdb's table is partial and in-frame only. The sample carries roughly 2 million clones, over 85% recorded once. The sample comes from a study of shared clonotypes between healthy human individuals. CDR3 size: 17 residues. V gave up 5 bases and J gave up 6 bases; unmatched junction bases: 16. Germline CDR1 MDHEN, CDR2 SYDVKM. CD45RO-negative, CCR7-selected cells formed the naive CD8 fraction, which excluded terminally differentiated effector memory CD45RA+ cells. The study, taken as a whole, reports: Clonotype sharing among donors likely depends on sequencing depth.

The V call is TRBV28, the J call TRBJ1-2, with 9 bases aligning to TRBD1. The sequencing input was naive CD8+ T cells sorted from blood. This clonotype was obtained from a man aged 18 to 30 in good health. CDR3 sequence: CASSARDRVEVSDGYTF. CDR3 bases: TGTGCCAGCAGTGCCCGGGACAGGGTGGAGGTGAGCGATGGCTACACCTTC.